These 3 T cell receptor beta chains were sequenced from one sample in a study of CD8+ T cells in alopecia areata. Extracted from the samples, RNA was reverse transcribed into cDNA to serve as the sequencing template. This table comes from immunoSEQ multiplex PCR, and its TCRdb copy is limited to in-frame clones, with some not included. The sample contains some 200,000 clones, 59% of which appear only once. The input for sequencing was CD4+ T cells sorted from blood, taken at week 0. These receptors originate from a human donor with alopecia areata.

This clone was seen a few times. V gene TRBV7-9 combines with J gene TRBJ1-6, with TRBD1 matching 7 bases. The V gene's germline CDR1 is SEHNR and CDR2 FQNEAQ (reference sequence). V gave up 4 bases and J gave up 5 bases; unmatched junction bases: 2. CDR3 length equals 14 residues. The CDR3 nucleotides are TGTGCCAGCAGCTCTGGACAGGATAATTCACCCCTCCACTTT. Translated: CASSSGQDNSPLHF.

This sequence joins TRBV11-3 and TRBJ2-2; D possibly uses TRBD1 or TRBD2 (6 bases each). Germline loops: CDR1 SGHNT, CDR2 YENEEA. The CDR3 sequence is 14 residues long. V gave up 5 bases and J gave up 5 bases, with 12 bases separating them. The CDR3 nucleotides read TGTGCCAGCAGCCCCGGAGGGGGGACCGGGGAGCTGTTTTTT. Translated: CASSPGGGTGELFF.

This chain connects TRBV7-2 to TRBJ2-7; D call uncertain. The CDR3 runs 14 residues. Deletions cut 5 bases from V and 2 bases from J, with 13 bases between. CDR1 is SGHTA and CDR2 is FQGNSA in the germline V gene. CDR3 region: CASSHHTKAYEQYF. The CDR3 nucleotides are TGTGCCAGCAGCCACCATACAAAGGCCTACGAGCAGTACTTC.